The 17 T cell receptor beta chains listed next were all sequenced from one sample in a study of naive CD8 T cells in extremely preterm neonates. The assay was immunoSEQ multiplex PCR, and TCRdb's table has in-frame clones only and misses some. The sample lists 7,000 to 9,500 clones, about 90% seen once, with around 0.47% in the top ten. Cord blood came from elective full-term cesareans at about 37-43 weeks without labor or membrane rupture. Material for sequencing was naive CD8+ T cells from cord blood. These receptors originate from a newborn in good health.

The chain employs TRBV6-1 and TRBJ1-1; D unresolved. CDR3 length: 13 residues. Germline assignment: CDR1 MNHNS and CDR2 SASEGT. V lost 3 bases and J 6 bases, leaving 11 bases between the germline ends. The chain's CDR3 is CASSEAGGPEAFF. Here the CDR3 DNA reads TGTGCCAGCAGTGAGGCAGGAGGGCCTGAAGCTTTCTTT.

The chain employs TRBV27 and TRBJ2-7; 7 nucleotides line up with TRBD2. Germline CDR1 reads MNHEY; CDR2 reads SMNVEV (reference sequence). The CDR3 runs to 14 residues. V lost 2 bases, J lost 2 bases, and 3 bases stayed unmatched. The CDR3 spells CASSLAGTTYEQYF. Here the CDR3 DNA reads TGTGCCAGCAGTTTAGCGGGGACTACCTACGAGCAGTACTTC.

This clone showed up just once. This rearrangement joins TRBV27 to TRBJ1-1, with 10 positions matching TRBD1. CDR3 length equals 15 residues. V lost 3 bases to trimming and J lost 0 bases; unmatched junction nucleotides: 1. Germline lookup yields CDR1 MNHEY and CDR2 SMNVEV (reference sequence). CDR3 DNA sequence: TGTGCCAGCAGTTTGACAGGGGGCATGAACACTGAAGCTTTCTTT. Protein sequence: CASSLTGGMNTEAFF.

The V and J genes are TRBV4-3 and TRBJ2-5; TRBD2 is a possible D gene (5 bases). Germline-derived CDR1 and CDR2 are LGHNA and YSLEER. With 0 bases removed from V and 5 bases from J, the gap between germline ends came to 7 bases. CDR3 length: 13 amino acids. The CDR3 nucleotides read TGCGCCAGCAGCCAAGATAGGACTGAGACCCAGTACTTC. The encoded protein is CASSQDRTETQYF.

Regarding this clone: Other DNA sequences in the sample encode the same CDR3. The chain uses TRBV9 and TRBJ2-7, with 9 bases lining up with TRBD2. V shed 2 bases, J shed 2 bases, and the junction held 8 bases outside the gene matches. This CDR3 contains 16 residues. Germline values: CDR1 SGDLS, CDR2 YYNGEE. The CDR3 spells CASSVYETSGPYEQYF. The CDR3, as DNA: TGTGCCAGCAGCGTCTATGAGACTAGCGGACCCTACGAGCAGTACTTC.

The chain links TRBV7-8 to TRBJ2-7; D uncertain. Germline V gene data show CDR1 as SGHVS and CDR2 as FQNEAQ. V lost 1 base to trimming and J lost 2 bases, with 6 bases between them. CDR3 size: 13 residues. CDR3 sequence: CASSLDKTYEQYF. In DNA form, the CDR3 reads TGTGCCAGCAGCTTAGACAAAACCTACGAGCAGTACTTC.

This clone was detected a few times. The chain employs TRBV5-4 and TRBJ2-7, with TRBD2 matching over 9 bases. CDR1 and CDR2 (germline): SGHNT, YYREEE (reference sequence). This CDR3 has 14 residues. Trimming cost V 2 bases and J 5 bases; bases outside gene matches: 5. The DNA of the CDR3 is TGTGCCAGCAGCTTACGGCTAGCGGGAAACGAGCAGTACTTC. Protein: CASSLRLAGNEQYF. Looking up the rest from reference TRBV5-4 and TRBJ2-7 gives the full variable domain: ETGVTQSPTHLIKTRGQQVTLRCSSQSGHNTVSWYQQALGQGPQFIFQYYREEENGRGNFPPRFSGLQFPNYSSELNVNALELDDSALYLCASSLRLAGNEQYFGPGTRLTVT.

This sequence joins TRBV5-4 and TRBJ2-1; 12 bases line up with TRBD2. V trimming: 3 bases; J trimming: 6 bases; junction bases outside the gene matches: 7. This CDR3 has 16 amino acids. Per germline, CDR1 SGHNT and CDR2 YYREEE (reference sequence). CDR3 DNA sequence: TGTGCCAGCAGCTCACAGACTAGCGGGGGAGTCAATGAGCAGTTCTTC. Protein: CASSSQTSGGVNEQFF.

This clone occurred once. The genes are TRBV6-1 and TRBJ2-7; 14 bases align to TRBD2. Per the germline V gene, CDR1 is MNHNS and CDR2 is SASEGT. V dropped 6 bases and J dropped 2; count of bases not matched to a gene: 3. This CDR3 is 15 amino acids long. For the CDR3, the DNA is TGTGCCAGCAGGAAGACTAGCGGGGGGGCCTACGAGCAGTACTTC. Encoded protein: CASRKTSGGAYEQYF.

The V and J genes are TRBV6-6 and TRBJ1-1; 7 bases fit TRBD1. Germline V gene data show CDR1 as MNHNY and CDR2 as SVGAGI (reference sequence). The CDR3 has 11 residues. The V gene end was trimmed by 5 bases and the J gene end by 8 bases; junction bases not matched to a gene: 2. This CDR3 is CASSDRVEAFF. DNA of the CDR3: TGTGCCAGCAGTGACAGGGTAGAAGCTTTCTTT.

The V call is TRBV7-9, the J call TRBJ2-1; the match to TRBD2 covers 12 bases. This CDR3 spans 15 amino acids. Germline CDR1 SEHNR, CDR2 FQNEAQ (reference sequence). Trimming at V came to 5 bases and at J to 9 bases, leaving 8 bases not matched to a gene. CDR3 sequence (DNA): TGTGCCAGCAGCCGACTAGCGGGAGAAAATACTGAGCAGTTCTTC. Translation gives CASSRLAGENTEQFF.

The CDR3 DNA reads TGTGCCTGGAGAATTTGGGGGCTGACGGGCTACACCTTC. The encoded protein is CAWRIWGLTGYTF. This sequence joins TRBV30 and TRBJ1-2; tentative D call: TRBD1 (6 bases). The CDR3 length is 13 residues. Per the germline V gene, CDR1 is GTSNPN and CDR2 is SVGIG (reference sequence). Trimming pared 3 bases from V and 8 bases from J, leaving 16 bases between. The full variable domain, its missing parts supplied by reference TRBV30 and TRBJ1-2, is SQTIHQWPATLVQPVGSPLSLECTVEGTSNPNLYWYRQAAGRGLQLLFYSVGIGQISSEVPQNLSASRPQDRQFILSSKKLLLSDSGFYLCAWRIWGLTGYTFGSGTRLTVV.

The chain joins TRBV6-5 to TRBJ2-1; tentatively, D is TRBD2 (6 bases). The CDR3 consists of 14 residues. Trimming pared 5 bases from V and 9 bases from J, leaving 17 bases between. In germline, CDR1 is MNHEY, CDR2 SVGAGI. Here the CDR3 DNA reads TGTGCCAGCAGTGCTTCCGGGAGTCAGGCTGAGCAGTTCTTC. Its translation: CASSASGSQAEQFF.

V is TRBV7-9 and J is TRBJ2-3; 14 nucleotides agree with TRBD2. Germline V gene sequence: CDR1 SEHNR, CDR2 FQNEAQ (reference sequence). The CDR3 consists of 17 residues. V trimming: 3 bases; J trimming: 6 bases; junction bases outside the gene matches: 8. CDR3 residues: CASSLPGTSGRRDTQYF. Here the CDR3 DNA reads TGTGCCAGCAGCTTGCCCGGGACTAGCGGGAGAAGGGATACGCAGTATTTT.

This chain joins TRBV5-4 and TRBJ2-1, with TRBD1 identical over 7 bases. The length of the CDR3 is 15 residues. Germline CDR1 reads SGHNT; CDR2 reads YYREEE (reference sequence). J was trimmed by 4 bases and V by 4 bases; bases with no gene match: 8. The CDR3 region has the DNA TGTGCCAGCAGCCCCTTCCTGACAGGGTACAATGAGCAGTTCTTC. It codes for CASSPFLTGYNEQFF.

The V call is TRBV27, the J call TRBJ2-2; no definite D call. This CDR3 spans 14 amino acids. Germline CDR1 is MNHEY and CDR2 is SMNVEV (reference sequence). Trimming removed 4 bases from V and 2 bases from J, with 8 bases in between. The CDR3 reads CASSWVANTGELFF. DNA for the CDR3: TGTGCCAGCAGTTGGGTAGCTAACACCGGGGAGCTGTTTTTT.

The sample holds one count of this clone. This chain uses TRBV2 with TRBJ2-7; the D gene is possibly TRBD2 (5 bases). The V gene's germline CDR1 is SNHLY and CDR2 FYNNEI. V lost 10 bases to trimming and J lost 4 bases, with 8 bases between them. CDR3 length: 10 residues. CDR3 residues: CATGEYEQYF. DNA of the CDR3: TGTGCCACCGGGGAGTACGAGCAGTACTTC.